This record looks at one TCR beta chain sequence and its context. This clonotype was seen repeatedly, ten times or more. Its antigen is currently not known. No qualities accompany the bases; no much larger clone lies one base away. This record belongs to a study of T cells in Graves' hyperthyroidism and ophthalmopathy (dated by TCRdb to between 2019 and 2020). Regarding the complete study: Peripheral blood samples were taken at the time of initial diagnosis, prior to any treatment. TCR V-J signatures able to tell the groups apart were searched for in a discovery cohort of 90 to 100 patients, of whom roughly 42 had Graves' ophthalmopathy and roughly 59 had stable Graves' hyperthyroidism. Prospective prediction of ophthalmopathy was tested in an independent validation cohort consisting of some 19 hyperthyroidism patients and around 17 patients who later progressed to ophthalmopathy. The 75 to 100 discovery patients were randomly split 7:3 into training and test sets. The study also compared thyroid tissue and blood T-cell repertoires from several Graves' hyperthyroidism patients. Following sampling, methimazole starting at 30 mg daily was given to hyperthyroidism patients, and high-dose intravenous methylprednisolone was given to ophthalmopathy patients. The paper reports TCR Vbeta CDR3 sequencing of over 130 peripheral blood samples: some 41 ophthalmopathy, 70 to 85 hyperthyroidism and around 17 progressor patients.

TCR beta CDR3 regions were amplified from RNA transcripts. For the first round of RT-PCR on the TCR CDR3, the HTBI primer set was used together with the Qiagen OneStep RT-PCR kit. A second multiplex PCR round built the libraries, followed by size selection and purification. Paired-end sequencing of the libraries was performed with 100 bp reads on an Illumina HiSeq2000. The study's own analysis went as follows. SOAPnuke was used to process the raw data, with reads discarded if the reads contained adapters or uncalled bases, had a mean Phred below 15, or lacked an exact constant-primer or identifier match. High-quality paired reads were merged with COPE v1.2.5, and unique nucleotide sequences were defined as clonotypes. MiTCR v1.1 was used to align the clonotypes against IMGT TRBV, TRBD and TRBJ reference segments. Only V-J combinations with frequency above 0.0001, covering roughly 99% of repertoires, were analysed. A TCS score was defined as the ratio of F50 (clonal expansion) to E x V (chaos), with BLOSUM62-based TCRdist applied between CDR3 peptides within each V-J. Welch's t-statistics and random forest reduced 500 to 550 V-J features to 10 to 15, which were used in a naive Bayes classifier (R e1071). TCRdb trimmed the raw reads at Q25, called clones with MiXCR and kept productive beta chains. Here each entry gathers all rows of one CDR3 protein and keeps the most common genes and DNA. None of the V and J calls come from the authors' own analysis; TCRdb made them. The sample profile shows hundreds of thousands of distinct CDR3 sequences; 13% to 15% of them were found once. Of the sample, roughly an eighth is held by the ten largest clones.

Paper-wide results and their limitations: In validation, the model predicted progression to ophthalmopathy a median of roughly 6.5 months before onset, with approximately 71% sensitivity and more than 72% specificity. Blood samples also contained most of the expanded thyroid clonotypes (frequency above 0.001), which suggests that blood repertoires may reflect thyroid immune responses. A model built on a 13 V-J signature distinguished ophthalmopathy from stable hyperthyroidism, reaching over 85% sensitivity and about 81% specificity in cross-validation and 80%/75% in testing. Sample size was not statistically predetermined, and investigators were not blinded to group allocation.

Ophthalmopathy patients had moderately to severely active disease, with a Clinical Activity Score of 3 or more, a NOSPECS grade of 4 or more, and a disease duration of less than 3 months. Exclusion was applied to patients with uncontrolled infections, other autoimmune diseases, pregnancy or lactation. Diagnoses were established on the basis of clinical symptoms, serum thyroxine and TRAb, thyroid ultrasound, and orbital computed tomography. Ficoll-Paque density gradient centrifugation was used to isolate PBMCs from about 9 ml of fresh peripheral blood. Total RNA was extracted with Trizol reagent, and quality was checked on an Agilent 2100 Bioanalyzer. The cysteine opens and the phenylalanine closes a CDR3 of 18 amino acids. The only DNA kept is the CDR3, 54 bases in frame from the first base. From the germline V gene (reference sequence), CDR1 is SEHNR and CDR2 is FQNEAQ. V ends up 2 bases short and J 3 bases short, with an unmatched junction base count of 10.

The chain is assembled from TRBV7-9 and TRBJ2-7; 13 central nucleotides agree with TRBD2. The clonotype originates from a woman between 45 and 60 years old with Graves' ophthalmopathy. The source material was blood. The CDR3 corresponds to CASSLPKGLAGLNYEQYF. The nucleotide sequence reads TGTGCCAGCAGCTTACCGAAGGGACTAGCGGGACTGAACTACGAGCAGTACTTC.